This TCR beta chain was found in a study of response to subunit inactivated influenza vaccine. Overall study results and limits: The study's authors posited that every seasonal influenza vaccination enlists few new T cells.

In its sample, this clonotype was seen a few times. Its antigen is not known. Per the germline V gene, CDR1 is SGHRS and CDR2 is YFSETQ. CDR3 length equals 15 residues. V dropped 1 base and J dropped 3 bases, with 12 bases sitting between them. TCRdb reprocessed the RT-PCR reads via MiXCR and lists one record per CDR3 protein. Of more than 600,000 distinct CDR3 sequences listed, 18% are singletons. The sequence came from a man in his fifties who received an inactivated influenza vaccine. This chain links TRBV5-1 with TRBJ2-3; D is undetermined. Specimen: PBMCs from blood, collected about 5 days after vaccination. CDR3 sequence: CASSLSTKPTDTQYF. Written as DNA, the CDR3 is TGCGCCAGCAGCTTGTCTACGAAGCCAACAGATACGCAGTATTTT.